These 23 T cell receptor beta chains share one sample of origin, sequenced in a study of neoadjuvant anti-PD-1 for oral cavity cancer. Produced via immunoSEQ multiplex PCR; TCRdb's table is partial and in-frame only. The sample yields 72,000 or so clones, around 83% seen once. The specimen comprised PBMCs, sampled before nivolumab (anti-PD-1) treatment. These receptors originate from a person between 40 and 80 years old with oral cavity squamous cell carcinoma.

The V call is TRBV27, the J call TRBJ1-5; D call uncertain. The V gene lost 2 bases and the J gene lost 4 bases, with 6 bases spanning the gap. Germline CDR1 and CDR2: MNHEY and SMNVEV (reference sequence). CDR3 length: 13 residues. This CDR3 is CASSLMGNQPQHF. The DNA for the CDR3 is TGTGCCAGCAGTTTAATGGGAAATCAGCCCCAGCATTTT.

CDR3 sequence: CASSIGEGGYGYTF. As DNA, the CDR3 is TGTGCCAGCAGCATCGGGGAGGGGGGCTATGGCTACACCTTC. The chain has TRBV11-2 and TRBJ1-2; TRBD1 might be the D (6 bases). CDR3 length: 14 amino acids. Deletions cut 5 bases from V and 4 bases from J, with 14 bases between. CDR1 SGHAT and CDR2 FQNNGV come from the germline V gene. The full variable domain, completed using reference TRBV11-2 and TRBJ1-2, is EAGVAQSPRYKIIEKRQSVAFWCNPISGHATLYWYQQILGQGPKLLIQFQNNGVVDDSQLPKDRFSAERLKGVDSTLKIQPAKLEDSAVYLCASSIGEGGYGYTFGSGTRLTVV.

This chain links TRBV7-8 with TRBJ1-1; D may be TRBD1 (5 bases). Deletions cut 2 bases from V and 2 bases from J, with 9 bases between. Germline lookup yields CDR1 SGHVS and CDR2 FQNEAQ. The CDR3 is 14 residues long. CDR3 protein: CASSLTGTNTEAFF. The CDR3 DNA reads as TGTGCCAGCAGCTTAACGGGGACCAACACTGAAGCTTTCTTT.

This rearrangement joins TRBV4-1 to TRBJ2-7; D remains ambiguous. The CDR3 is made up of 14 amino acids. The germline V gene encodes CDR1 MGHRA and CDR2 YSYEKL. V lost 2 bases and J 3 bases, leaving 11 bases between the germline ends. The CDR3 DNA is TGCGCCAGCAGCCAAATGACGGCTAGCTACGAGCAGTACTTC. It is translated as CASSQMTASYEQYF.

The chain couples TRBV4-1 to TRBJ1-1; D possibly corresponds to TRBD1 (6 bases). The CDR3 spans 15 residues. Germline-derived CDR1 and CDR2 are MGHRA and YSYEKL. V was shortened by 1 base and J by 2 bases, with 11 bases between the two germline ends. CDR3 loop: CASSQGRGGNTEAFF. The CDR3, as DNA: TGCGCCAGCAGCCAAGGCAGAGGGGGTAACACTGAAGCTTTCTTT.

The rearrangement uses TRBV5-4 and TRBJ1-3; D unclear. With 3 bases removed from V and 0 bases from J, the gap between germline ends came to 7 bases. Germline-derived CDR1 and CDR2 are SGHNT and YYREEE (reference sequence). The CDR3 sequence is 14 residues long. CDR3 amino acids: CASSSEVSGNTIYF. CDR3 nucleotides: TGTGCCAGCAGCTCCGAGGTCTCTGGAAACACCATATATTTT.

The chain employs TRBV9 and TRBJ2-2; D unresolved. The CDR3 contains 15 residues. V lost 1 base and J lost 3, with 10 bases in between. The germline V gene encodes CDR1 SGDLS and CDR2 YYNGEE. The CDR3 DNA reads TGTGCCAGCAGCGTAAGCACTACCTACACCGGGGAGCTGTTTTTT. This encodes CASSVSTTYTGELFF. Full variable domain (remainder filled in from reference TRBV9 and TRBJ2-2): DSGVTQTPKHLITATGQRVTLRCSPRSGDLSVYWYQQSLDQGLQFLIQYYNGEERAKGNILERFSAQQFPDLHSELNLSSLELGDSALYFCASSVSTTYTGELFFGEGSRLTVL.

V gene TRBV5-1 combines with J gene TRBJ2-3; D unclear. Germline CDR1 is SGHRS and CDR2 is YFSETQ. The length of the CDR3 is 14 residues. V lost 0 bases and J 6 bases, leaving 11 bases between the germline ends. The CDR3 sequence: CASSLGQVGDTQYF. CDR3 nucleotides: TGCGCCAGCAGCTTGGGCCAAGTCGGGGATACGCAGTATTTT.

The rearrangement uses TRBV22-1 and TRBJ1-5. TRBV22-1 is flagged as a pseudogene. The CDR3 consists of 15 residues. The CDR3 loop reads CPGSALRGFNQPQHF. The DNA of the CDR3 is TGTCCTGGGAGCGCACTACGGGGGTTCAATCAGCCCCAGCATTTT.

V gene TRBV28 combines with J gene TRBJ2-3, with D maybe TRBD2 (6 bases). This CDR3 has 17 amino acids. Trimming took 8 bases from V and 0 from J, leaving 21 bases between them. The germline V gene has CDR1 MDHEN and CDR2 SYDVKM. DNA of the CDR3: TGTGCCAGCGGCGTATGGGCGCACGGGAGTAGCACAGATACGCAGTATTTT. Translated, it gives CASGVWAHGSSTDTQYF.

The rearrangement uses TRBV7-3 and TRBJ1-2; 9 nucleotides agree with TRBD1. The germline gives CDR1 SGHTA, CDR2 FQGTGA. J lost 0 bases, V lost 5 bases, and 4 bases had no gene match. This CDR3 comprises 15 residues. In nucleotides, the CDR3 is TGTGCCAGCAGCCGGGGACAGGGTCCTAACTATGGCTACACCTTC. Translation: CASSRGQGPNYGYTF.

The chain links TRBV9 to TRBJ2-1; the match to TRBD2 covers 13 bases. CDR1 is SGDLS and CDR2 is YYNGEE in the germline V gene. The V segment lost 3 bases and the J segment 0 bases; nucleotides outside the gene matches: 12. The CDR3 has 20 amino acids. The CDR3 here is CASSAPGTSGTQSSYNEQFF. The CDR3 nucleotides are TGTGCCAGCAGCGCTCCCGGGACTAGCGGGACGCAAAGCTCCTACAATGAGCAGTTCTTC.

About this clone itself: No DNA is shown, since the ends of the CDR3 on it are uncertain; the CDR3 is the one TCRdb lists. The chain carries TRBV7-9 and TRBJ1-3; TRBD1 is the table's D call, not checked against the DNA. Germline V CDR1 and CDR2: SEHNR, FQNEAQ (reference sequence). The CDR3 length is 18 residues, termini included. CDR3 loop: CASSLVRAREFTGNTIYF.

The V call is TRBV5-6, the J call TRBJ1-1; D gene unclear. Germline CDR1 and CDR2: SGHDT and YYEEEE. The CDR3 length is 15 residues. V lost 0 bases and J 1 base, leaving 10 bases between the germline ends. The CDR3 DNA reads TGTGCCAGCAGCTTGGGGAGCGGCACGAACACTGAAGCTTTCTTT. Protein sequence: CASSLGSGTNTEAFF.

Here the CDR3 DNA reads TGTGCCAGCAGCTTAGGGGAATATGGCTACACCTTC. This sequence encodes CASSLGEYGYTF. This chain connects TRBV7-3 to TRBJ1-2; unclear D gene. The CDR3 is 12 residues long. Between the trimmed V and J ends, which lost 2 bases and 5 bases, there was a span of 6 bases. Per the germline V gene, CDR1 is SGHTA and CDR2 is FQGTGA.

This chain links TRBV6-1 with TRBJ2-2; no firm D call. V was cut by 4 bases and J by 1 base, with 10 bases left in between. The CDR3 spans 15 residues. The V gene's germline CDR1 is MNHNS and CDR2 SASEGT. The CDR3 bases are TGTGCCAGCAGTGTACGGACGGGGAACACCGGGGAGCTGTTTTTT. Translation gives CASSVRTGNTGELFF.

This clone turned up a few times. The chain links TRBV27 to TRBJ2-3; D is uncertain. V lost 2 bases to trimming and J lost 0 bases, with 6 bases between them. The CDR3 has 14 amino acids. Germline loops: CDR1 MNHEY, CDR2 SMNVEV (reference sequence). This CDR3 is CASSLDQSTDTQYF. The CDR3 nucleotides are TGTGCCAGCAGTTTAGACCAGAGCACAGATACGCAGTATTTT.

V gene TRBV6-4 combines with J gene TRBJ2-2, with 8 nucleotides matching TRBD1. Germline loops: CDR1 MRHNA, CDR2 SNTAGT. The CDR3 runs 15 residues. V shed 0 bases and J 6 bases; nucleotides not matched to a gene: 3. CDR3 amino acids: CASSDSETGAGELFF. The CDR3 DNA follows: TGTGCCAGCAGTGACTCCGAGACAGGGGCCGGGGAGCTGTTTTTT.

The CDR3 nucleotides read TGTGCCAGCAGCCAAACCCAATACGTGAGCACCATATATTTT. The encoded protein is CASSQTQYVSTIYF. The chain employs TRBV7-8 and TRBJ1-3; the D is unclear. The V end lost 5 bases, the J end lost 9 bases, and 17 bases lay between the germline ends. CDR1 is SGHVS, CDR2 FQNEAQ, per germline. This CDR3 spans 14 amino acids.

The rearrangement links TRBV28 to TRBJ2-2; the match to TRBD1 covers 8 bases. The CDR3 is made up of 17 amino acids. Germline V gene data show CDR1 as MDHEN and CDR2 as SYDVKM. Trimming cost V 3 bases and J 3 bases; bases outside gene matches: 9. CDR3 region: CASSFRDRSSYTGELFF. The CDR3 region has the DNA TGTGCCAGCAGTTTCCGGGACAGGTCCTCTTACACCGGGGAGCTGTTTTTT.

The chain links TRBV5-1 to TRBJ2-5, with 14 nucleotides matching TRBD2. Germline V gene data show CDR1 as SGHRS and CDR2 as YFSETQ. V trimming: 1 base; J trimming: 3 bases; junction bases outside the gene matches: 2. The CDR3 runs 16 residues. The CDR3 nucleotides read TGCGCCAGCAGCTTGTTGGGACTAGCGGGGGAAGAGACCCAGTACTTC. Protein: CASSLLGLAGEETQYF.

This clone was seen only a few times. DNA for the CDR3: TGTGCCACTGGACTAGCGGGGGAATTAGGTACAGATACGCAGTATTTT. Its protein is CATGLAGELGTDTQYF. This chain connects TRBV19 to TRBJ2-3, with 13 bases fitting TRBD2. CDR1 is LNHDA and CDR2 is SQIVND in the germline V gene (reference sequence). This CDR3 region has 16 residues. Trimming cost V 10 bases and J 3 bases; bases outside gene matches: 10.

The V gene is TRBV19, the J gene TRBJ1-2, with 7 positions matching TRBD1. Unmatched junction bases numbered 14, after V lost 4 bases and J lost 0 bases. The CDR3 spans 18 residues. Germline V CDR1 and CDR2: LNHDA, SQIVND (reference sequence). CDR3 in amino acids: CASSTARQGEFSNYGYTF. The DNA for the CDR3 is TGTGCCAGTAGTACCGCGCGACAGGGAGAATTTTCTAACTATGGCTACACCTTC.